The 27 T cell receptor beta chains listed next were all sequenced from one sample in a study of breast tumors, draining lymph nodes, adjacent tissues. Breast cancer patients provided tissue from their axillary draining lymph nodes. Each CDR3 protein is one row after TCRdb ran MiXCR on the multiplex PCR reads. Seen here are roughly 130,000 distinct CDR3 sequences, around 20% observed once, and the top ten hold roughly 3.6%. Sequencing input: axillary lymph node tissue. These receptors all stem from a female donor with breast cancer. Some clones in this sample may be carry-over from other donors' samples.

The sample holds many counts of this clonotype. This chain uses TRBV6-6 with TRBJ2-7; possibly TRBD1 for D (5 bases). Germline CDR1 and CDR2: MNHNY and SVGAGI (reference sequence). The CDR3 has 12 amino acids. The V gene lost 7 bases and the J gene lost 3 bases, with 10 bases spanning the gap. The chain's CDR3 is CASTDDSYEQYF. The CDR3 DNA reads as TGTGCCAGCACCGACGACAGCTACGAGCAGTACTTC.

As concerns this clonotype: A much larger clone differs by one base, so this may be a read error. V and J are TRBV19 and TRBJ1-2; D might be TRBD1 (5 bases). The V gene lost 9 bases and the J gene lost 3 bases, with 11 bases spanning the gap. This CDR3 has 12 residues. CDR1 and CDR2 from the germline V gene are LNHDA and SQIVND (reference sequence). CDR3 protein: CARGTDYYGYTF. CDR3 DNA: TGTGCCAGGGGGACGGACTACTATGGCTACACCTTC.

At least ten counts were recorded for this clonotype. J is TRBJ2-5 and V is TRBV30, with D perhaps given as TRBD1 or TRBD2 (6 bases each). Trimming shortened V by 0 bases and J by 6 bases, and 14 bases separated the two germline ends. Germline loops: CDR1 GTSNPN, CDR2 SVGIG (reference sequence). The CDR3 covers 14 residues. This chain's CDR3 is CAWSVPGARKTQYF. The CDR3 DNA follows: TGTGCCTGGAGTGTACCGGGGGCAAGAAAGACCCAGTACTTC.

This clonotype was detected ten times or more. The V and J genes are TRBV18 and TRBJ1-2; possibly TRBD1 for D (5 bases). The CDR3 loop spans 13 amino acids. The V and J ends lost 3 bases and 7 bases respectively, with 12 bases between them. CDR1 is KGHSH, CDR2 LQKENI, per germline. In DNA, the CDR3 is TGTGCCAGCTCACCGGGCAGGGAAAGTGGCTACACCTTC. Translation: CASSPGRESGYTF.

In its sample, this clonotype was seen many times. The V gene is TRBV20-1, the J gene TRBJ2-5, with 8 nucleotides matching TRBD2. V shed 6 bases and J 2 bases; nucleotides not matched to a gene: 8. The CDR3 spans 14 residues. Germline CDR1 is DFQATT and CDR2 is SNEGSKA (reference sequence). The CDR3 sequence is CSANSGLAQETQYF. The CDR3 DNA reads TGCAGTGCCAACAGTGGACTAGCTCAAGAGACCCAGTACTTC.

This clonotype was observed many times. This chain joins TRBV20-1 and TRBJ2-7, with D possibly being TRBD1 or TRBD2 (5 bases each). Trimming stripped 6 bases from V and 6 bases from J, with 21 bases between. The CDR3 loop spans 14 amino acids. CDR1 is DFQATT and CDR2 is SNEGSKA in the germline V gene (reference sequence). The CDR3 region is CSATNLGDDVEQYF. CDR3 bases: TGCAGTGCCACTAATTTAGGGGACGATGTCGAGCAGTACTTC.

The J gene is TRBJ2-2, the V gene TRBV6-1; the D call may be TRBD1 or TRBD2 (5 bases each). CDR3 length: 15 amino acids. Germline V lookup: CDR1 MNHNS, CDR2 SASEGT. Trimming cost V 8 bases and J 6 bases, with 19 bases left between them. The CDR3 sequence: CASRGFREGAGELFF. The CDR3 DNA reads TGTGCCAGCCGGGGTTTCCGTGAAGGGGCCGGGGAGCTGTTTTTT.

Many counts were recorded for this clonotype. The CDR3 region is CSAEEQRGFDNEQFF. CDR3 nucleotides: TGCAGCGCTGAGGAACAGCGGGGGTTCGACAATGAGCAGTTCTTC. This chain links TRBV20-1 with TRBJ2-1; 8 bases map to TRBD2. Germline V gene data show CDR1 as DFQATT and CDR2 as SNEGSKA (reference sequence). The CDR3 contains 15 residues.

This clonotype was recorded many times. This chain connects TRBV2 to TRBJ2-1; 13 nucleotides line up with TRBD2. Germline V gives CDR1 SNHLY, CDR2 FYNNEI. V was clipped by 6 bases and J by 5 bases; unmatched bases: 4. The CDR3 is 15 amino acids. This chain's CDR3 is CASSRTSGSDNEQFF. The CDR3 nucleotides are TGTGCCAGCAGCCGGACTAGCGGGAGCGACAATGAGCAGTTCTTC.

This clonotype was observed at least ten times. This chain links TRBV5-1 with TRBJ2-1; the D is unclear. The CDR3 consists of 14 residues. Germline V lookup: CDR1 SGHRS, CDR2 YFSETQ. Trimming stripped 0 bases from V and 7 bases from J, with 11 bases between. CDR3 DNA: TGCGCCAGCAGCTTGGGCCTACCGGAAAATGAGCAGTTCTTC. Protein sequence: CASSLGLPENEQFF.

This chain links TRBV18 with TRBJ2-1; tentatively, D is TRBD1 or TRBD2 (5 bases each). Germline V gene lookup returns CDR1 KGHSH and CDR2 LQKENI. The CDR3 loop spans 18 amino acids. Trimming cost V 5 bases and J 0 bases, with 20 bases left between them. CDR3 amino acids: CASSSVGETQSSYNEQFF. Here the CDR3 DNA reads TGTGCCAGCTCATCCGTGGGGGAGACACAGAGCTCCTACAATGAGCAGTTCTTC.

This clonotype was recorded many times. The chain carries TRBV4-2 and TRBJ2-1; D possibly corresponds to TRBD2 (6 bases). This CDR3 region has 18 residues. CDR1 is LGHNA, CDR2 YNFKEQ, per germline. The V gene lost 3 bases and the J gene lost 5 bases, with 23 bases spanning the gap. CDR3 amino acids: CASSQMGGLARRDNEQFF. The CDR3 bases are TGTGCCAGCAGCCAGATGGGCGGTCTAGCGCGTAGAGACAATGAGCAGTTCTTC.

This clonotype was counted many times. The chain couples TRBV6-6 to TRBJ2-1; 12 bases match TRBD2. V shed 4 bases, J shed 6 bases, and the junction held 7 bases outside the gene matches. Per the germline V gene, CDR1 is MNHNY and CDR2 is SVGAGI (reference sequence). The CDR3 consists of 16 residues. CDR3 sequence reads: CASSSILAGGPNEQFF. CDR3 in DNA: TGTGCCAGCAGTTCGATACTAGCGGGAGGTCCCAATGAGCAGTTCTTC.

This clonotype was counted at least ten times. The chain is built from TRBV2 and TRBJ2-2, with 8 bases fitting TRBD2. Looked up from germline, CDR1 is SNHLY and CDR2 is FYNNEI. The CDR3 length is 14 residues. Trimming at V came to 5 bases and at J to 4 bases, leaving 3 bases not matched to a gene. DNA of the CDR3: TGTGCCAGCAGTAGCGGGAGTGGCACCGGGGAGCTGTTTTTT. Its protein is CASSSGSGTGELFF.

Points on this clonotype: Lacking the conserved final phenylalanine or tryptophan, this CDR3 likely reflects a read error. The chain combines TRBV9 with TRBJ2-5, with TRBD1 identical over 9 bases. The CDR3 is 15 amino acids. From germline, CDR1 is SGDLS and CDR2 YYNGEE. The trim removed 2 bases at V and 1 base at J, leaving 3 bases unmatched. The CDR3 nucleotides read TGTGCCAGCAGCGTCACAGGGGGCACCCAAGAGACCCAGTACCTC. The encoded protein is CASSVTGGTQETQYL.

Ten or more counts support this clonotype. This rearrangement joins TRBV9 to TRBJ2-5; 10 nucleotides agree with TRBD2. Germline V gene sequence: CDR1 SGDLS, CDR2 YYNGEE. The CDR3 runs to 16 residues. V was pared by 0 bases and J by 3 bases, with 5 bases of the junction left unmatched. The CDR3 region is CASSVGLAGAKETQYF. The CDR3 DNA follows: TGTGCCAGCAGCGTAGGGCTAGCGGGGGCCAAAGAGACCCAGTACTTC.

In its sample, this clonotype was seen once. A much bigger clone sits one base away, suggesting this may be a read error. The rearrangement uses TRBV4-1 and TRBJ2-3, with a tentative D call TRBD2 (6 bases). Per the germline V gene, CDR1 is MGHRA and CDR2 is YSYEKL. CDR3 length: 16 amino acids. CDR3 protein: CASSQDREDDTGTQYF. CDR3 DNA sequence: TGTGCCAGCAGCCAAGATAGGGAGGACGACACAGGTACGCAGTATTTT.

Details on this clonotype: A much larger clone differs from this one at a single base, so this may be a read error. The DNA of the CDR3 is TGTGCCAGCAGCTTTAGCGCCGCAATCAGCTCCTTCAATGAGCAGTTCTTC. It codes for CASSFSAAISSFNEQFF. The rearrangement uses TRBV11-2 and TRBJ2-1; weak D call: TRBD2 (5 bases). The germline V gene has CDR1 SGHAT and CDR2 FQNNGV. The CDR3 consists of 17 residues.

A note on this clonotype: This could be a read error, since a much larger clone is one nucleotide away. The chain uses TRBV7-9 and TRBJ1-3; no definite D call. Germline loops: CDR1 SEHNR, CDR2 FQNEAQ (reference sequence). The CDR3 is 14 residues long. V was shortened by 5 bases and J by 3 bases, with 11 bases between the two germline ends. The CDR3, as DNA: TGTGCCAGCAGCGACCAGACACGTGGAAACACCATATATTTT. It is translated as CASSDQTRGNTIYF. The variable domain in full, completed from reference TRBV7-9 and TRBJ1-3, reads DTGVSQNPRHKITKRGQNVTFRCDPISEHNRLYWYRQTLGQGPEFLTYFQNEAQLEKSRLLSDRFSAERPKGSFSTLEIQRTEQGDSAMYLCASSDQTRGNTIYFGEGSWLTVV.

This clonotype was counted at least ten times. This chain joins TRBV6-5 and TRBJ2-3; no definite D call. Germline V lookup: CDR1 MNHEY, CDR2 SVGAGI. Trimming removed 4 bases from V and 1 base from J, with 9 bases in between. The CDR3 consists of 14 residues. The CDR3, as DNA: TGTGCCAGCAGTTTTCAGTACCGCACAGATACGCAGTATTTT. Encoded protein: CASSFQYRTDTQYF.

In its sample, this clonotype was seen many times. The CDR3 region is CASSDSGGFSYNEQFF. CDR3 nucleotides: TGTGCCAGCAGCGACTCGGGGGGATTCTCCTACAATGAGCAGTTCTTC. This chain joins TRBV6-5 and TRBJ2-1; 7 bases fit TRBD2. This CDR3 comprises 16 residues. The V and J ends lost 6 bases and 0 bases, in that order; junction bases with no gene match: 8. Germline lookup yields CDR1 MNHEY and CDR2 SVGAGI.

This clonotype was found many times. The V gene is TRBV29-1, the J gene TRBJ2-7, with D unclear. Looked up from germline, CDR1 is SQVTM and CDR2 is ANQGSEA. Deletions cut 4 bases from V and 2 bases from J, with 6 bases between. CDR3 length equals 11 residues. The CDR3 nucleotides are TGCAGCGTTGGGCAGACCTACGAGCAGTACTTC. It is translated as CSVGQTYEQYF.

V usage is TRBV12-3 or TRBV12-4 and J usage is TRBJ1-1; no clear D. CDR3 length: 15 residues. Trimming took 3 bases from V and 0 from J, leaving 11 bases between them. The CDR3 sequence is CASSLIHSMNTEAFF. The DNA for the CDR3 is TGTGCCAGCAGTTTGATACACTCCATGAACACTGAAGCTTTCTTT.

In this sample, this clonotype turned up many times. The gene calls are TRBV9 and TRBJ2-1; 12 bases are shared with TRBD2. In germline, CDR1 is SGDLS, CDR2 YYNGEE. This CDR3 contains 15 residues. J gave up 8 bases and V 4 bases, and 7 bases lay outside the gene matches. CDR3 coding DNA: TGTGCCAGCAGCAGAACTAGCGGGGGGAAGTATGAGCAGTTCTTC. It codes for CASSRTSGGKYEQFF. The variable domain in full, completed from reference TRBV9 and TRBJ2-1, reads DSGVTQTPKHLITATGQRVTLRCSPRSGDLSVYWYQQSLDQGLQFLIQYYNGEERAKGNILERFSAQQFPDLHSELNLSSLELGDSALYFCASSRTSGGKYEQFFGPGTRLTVL.

This clonotype has at least ten counts. V usage is TRBV20-1 and J usage is TRBJ1-5; the D gene is possibly TRBD1 (5 bases). The ends were cut back, 4 bases at V and 6 bases at J, with 10 bases in the middle. The CDR3 spans 12 residues. Per the germline V gene, CDR1 is DFQATT and CDR2 is SNEGSKA (reference sequence). CDR3 nucleotides: TGCAGTGCTAAGGGCGGGGCTCAGCCCCAGCATTTT. Translation: CSAKGGAQPQHF.

The table lists this clonotype with many counts. The chain recombines TRBV6-5 with TRBJ1-4; D is possibly TRBD1 (5 bases). The CDR3 covers 16 residues. Germline loops: CDR1 MNHEY, CDR2 SVGAGI. The V end lost 5 bases, the J end lost 8 bases, and 21 bases lay between the germline ends. The CDR3 loop reads CASSDNSGLGSEKLFF. The CDR3 DNA sequence: TGTGCCAGCAGTGATAATTCGGGGCTAGGGTCAGAAAAACTGTTTTTT.

This clonotype appeared many times. This sequence joins TRBV5-1 and TRBJ2-2, with 12 bases matching TRBD2. CDR1 SGHRS and CDR2 YFSETQ come from the germline V gene. This CDR3 is built from 16 residues. Germline trimming cut 4 bases from V and 5 bases from J; bases unmatched to any gene: 6. The CDR3 protein is CASSLRLAGDTGELFF. The CDR3 coding sequence is TGCGCCAGCAGCCTCCGACTAGCGGGAGATACCGGGGAGCTGTTTTTT.